Below, 9 T cell receptor beta chains from the same sample are listed, as sequenced in a study of identical twins (dated by TCRdb to the mid-2010s). Libraries were built with 5' RACE. The sequencer was an Illumina HiSeq 2000. Through fastp at Q25 and MiXCR, TCRdb rebuilt clones from the public reads, retaining in-frame beta chains. All rows with the same CDR3 protein become a single entry with the most common DNA and genes. Counted in this sample were under 800,000 distinct CDR3 sequences; roughly 20% of them appeared once. Around 4.4% of the sample comes from the top ten. The data were also submitted as part of a second study, on T cells expressing NK-cell markers.

Sequenced material: PBMCs. Receptors were obtained from a woman aged 18 to 35 in good health.

The chain carries TRBV20-1 and TRBJ2-1; TRBD2 agrees at 12 bases. This CDR3 contains 19 residues. The V gene's germline CDR1 is DFQATT and CDR2 SNEGSKA (reference sequence). The V gene end was trimmed by 5 bases and the J gene end by 9 bases; junction bases not matched to a gene: 23. CDR3 region: CSASRRAATSGGPDPEQFF. The CDR3 DNA reads as TGCAGTGCTTCTCGTAGGGCGGCGACTAGCGGGGGACCAGACCCTGAGCAGTTCTTC.

The chain recombines TRBV9 with TRBJ2-7; D uncertain. The CDR3 covers 14 residues. Trimming removed 5 bases from V and 6 bases from J, with 18 bases in between. CDR1 SGDLS and CDR2 YYNGEE come from the germline V gene. CDR3: CASRETQNPFEQYF. In DNA, the CDR3 is TGTGCCAGCAGGGAGACTCAGAACCCTTTCGAGCAGTACTTC.

The gene calls are TRBV4-3 and TRBJ2-2; D is unclear. The CDR3 runs 15 residues. V was pared by 0 bases and J by 6 bases, with 11 bases between. Germline CDR1 reads LGHNA; CDR2 reads YSLEER. The CDR3 here is CASSQEMVTPGELFF. The CDR3 DNA is TGCGCCAGCAGCCAAGAGATGGTTACCCCCGGGGAGCTGTTTTTT.

This clonotype occurred many times. V gene TRBV12-3 or TRBV12-4 combines with J gene TRBJ1-2, with 7 bases matching TRBD1. V was pared by 6 bases and J by 5 bases, with 3 bases of the junction left unmatched. This CDR3 has 12 residues. The CDR3 DNA is TGTGCCAGCAGCGGACAGGCTTATGGCTACACCTTC. Its translation: CASSGQAYGYTF.

The chain has TRBV20-1 and TRBJ2-1; the D is unclear. The V end was cut by 6 bases, the J end by 10 bases, with 16 bases between. Germline V CDR1 and CDR2: DFQATT, SNEGSKA (reference sequence). This CDR3 has 12 amino acids. The CDR3 DNA reads as TGCAGTGCACCGAAGTTCGTGGACGAGCAGTTCTTC. This codes for CSAPKFVDEQFF.

This clonotype has ten or more counts. CDR3 bases: TGCGCCAGCCGAGGGCTTAACAGGGTGAACACTGAAGCTTTCTTT. Encoded protein: CASRGLNRVNTEAFF. The rearrangement uses TRBV5-1 and TRBJ1-1; D might be TRBD1 (6 bases). Germline V CDR1 and CDR2: SGHRS, YFSETQ. Between the trimmed V and J ends, which lost 7 bases and 0 bases, there was a span of 16 bases. CDR3 size: 15 residues.

In its sample, this clonotype was seen a few times. The genes are TRBV11-1 and TRBJ2-7; D might be TRBD2 (5 bases). V was trimmed by 5 bases and J by 3 bases, leaving 11 bases between them. This CDR3 comprises 13 residues. Germline V gene data show CDR1 as SGHAT and CDR2 as FQDESV (reference sequence). CDR3 bases: TGTGCCAGCAGCCCCACACTAGTCTACGAGCAGTACTTC. Amino acids: CASSPTLVYEQYF.

This clonotype occurred many times. The V and J genes are TRBV20-1 and TRBJ2-7, with 7 bases aligning to TRBD2. Germline trimming cut 4 bases from V and 4 bases from J; bases unmatched to any gene: 16. There are 16 residues in the CDR3. CDR1 and CDR2 (germline): DFQATT, SNEGSKA (reference sequence). The CDR3 DNA follows: TGCAGTGCTACCTATCCAGGCGGGAGCGATCAATACGAGCAGTACTTC. The encoded protein is CSATYPGGSDQYEQYF.

The V and J genes are TRBV20-1 and TRBJ2-1; maybe TRBD1 (5 bases). Trimming cost V 7 bases and J 1 base, with 11 bases left between them. CDR3 length: 13 residues. CDR1 and CDR2 from the germline V gene are DFQATT and SNEGSKA (reference sequence). The CDR3 sequence is CSGGDMSYNEQFF. CDR3 nucleotide sequence: TGCAGTGGGGGCGACATGTCCTACAATGAGCAGTTCTTC.